Included here is one T cell receptor beta chain sequence, with context. Its target is unknown. The data belong to a study of somatic mutations in cytotoxic T cells in rheumatoid arthritis. Overall study: The flow sorting of some V beta antibody-stained T-cell populations reached nearly 100% purity, and the sorted populations included V beta1+ cells sequenced for TCRB.

Magnetic beads with positive selection isolated CD4+ and CD8+ fractions, whose purity was verified by flow cytometry. Overall study results and limits: The study found that the largest CD8+ clone exceeded 20% of CD8+ cells in about an eighth of the 65 patients. The study found CD8+ clonality increased with age in rheumatoid arthritis patients, not healthy controls.

Germline V gene sequence: CDR1 MNHNY, CDR2 SVGAGI (reference sequence). This CDR3 comprises 15 residues. Trimming removed 3 bases from V and 0 bases from J, with 11 bases in between. TCRdb's copy holds only in-frame clones and misses some; the assay was immunoSEQ multiplex PCR. The sample has under 35,000 clones, approximately 86% seen once. The genes are TRBV6-6 and TRBJ1-2; D gene uncertain. The specimen sequenced was CD8+ T cells sorted from blood. This receptor was taken from an adult with rheumatoid arthritis. CDR3 sequence: CASSYEGITNYGYTF. The CDR3 DNA reads TGTGCCAGCAGTTATGAGGGCATAACTAACTATGGCTACACCTTC.